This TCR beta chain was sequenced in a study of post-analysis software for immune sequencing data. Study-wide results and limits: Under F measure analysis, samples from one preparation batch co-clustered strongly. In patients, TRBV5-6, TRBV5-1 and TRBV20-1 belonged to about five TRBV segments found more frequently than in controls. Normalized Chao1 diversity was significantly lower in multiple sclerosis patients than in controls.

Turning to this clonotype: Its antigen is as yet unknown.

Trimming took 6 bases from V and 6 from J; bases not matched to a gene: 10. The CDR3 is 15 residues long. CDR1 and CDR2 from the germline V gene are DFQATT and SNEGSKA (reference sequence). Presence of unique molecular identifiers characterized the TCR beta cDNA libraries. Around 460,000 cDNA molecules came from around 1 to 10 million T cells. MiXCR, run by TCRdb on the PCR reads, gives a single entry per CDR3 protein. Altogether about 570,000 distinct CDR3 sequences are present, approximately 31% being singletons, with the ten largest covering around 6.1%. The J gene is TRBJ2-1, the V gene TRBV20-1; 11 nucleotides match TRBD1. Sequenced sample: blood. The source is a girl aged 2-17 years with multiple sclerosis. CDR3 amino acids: CSARAGQGAANEQFF. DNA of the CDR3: TGCAGTGCCCGAGCCGGACAGGGGGCGGCCAATGAGCAGTTCTTC.